This paragraph covers one T cell receptor (beta chain) sequence. This clone is a singleton in its sample. It has no known antigen specificity. Base-call qualities are not available, and no considerably larger clone is one nucleotide away. These data originate in a study of blood T cell repertoires in COVID-19 (TCRdb year 2020). In terms of the full investigation: Samples from collaborators originated in the United States, Italy and Spain and spanned both the acute and convalescent phases of COVID-19. The material from the prospective study consisted of cDNA or gDNA derived from T cells, B-cell-depleted T cells, or PBMCs. Subjects who had been exposed to COVID-19, were actively infected with it, or had recovered from it provided the deeply sampled blood TCRbeta repertoires that made up the dataset. The repertoires were released in a freely available public database intended as a resource for research on the immune response to SARS-CoV-2. The samples were drawn from the first 160 participants of the ongoing ImmuneRACE study and from over 950 subjects provided by 6 global collaborators. Nearly every sample came with metadata listing a de-identified subject ID, COVID-19 status, age in years and sex. Where HLA class I and class II types were available, the types were taken from metadata supplied by the sample provider, not from assay-based typing. What the research found in general, with its limitations: Clinical and demographic metadata were provided uncurated, with the amount varying by source and participant.

V drops 5 bases and J drops 6 bases, leaving 7 bases in between. The CDR3 measures 11 amino acids from cysteine to phenylalanine. Left in the record is the CDR3 DNA by itself, 33 bases read in frame from the first base. CDR1 and CDR2, looked up from the germline V gene, are SGHTA and FQGNSA. The immunoSEQ Assay, a bias-controlled multiplex PCR, was used to amplify TCRbeta CDR3 regions from genomic DNA. Turning to the authors' computational methods: Nucleated cell counts per sample were estimated from amplification of reference gene primers within the assay. Sequence reads were collapsed and filtered to measure the absolute abundance of every unique TCRbeta CDR3 rearrangement. Productive Simpson clonality was computed per sample as the square root of Simpson's diversity index over productive rearrangements. TCRdb provides this immuneACCESS table in a form limited to in-frame rearrangements. Some clones are lacking; in checked studies, under half of them reflect an unresolved V gene, and why the rest are absent is not known. From that table come the V and J calls and clone size; the DNA was used to work out D and trimming. In this sample the table shows 250,000 to 350,000 clones, 70% to 90% of which occur a single time. The top ten clonotypes cover roughly 4.3% of the sample.

Participants in the prospective study were aged 18 to 89 years, lived in 20 to 25 United States geographic areas, and enrolled through a virtual design. In the prospective study, participants were assigned to cohorts based on the clinical history participants reported in a screening survey and a study questionnaire. ImmuneRACE Cohort 3 recovered participants were defined by two consecutive negative NP/OP PCR tests, healthcare professional clearance, or symptom resolution. Each participant in the prospective study had whole blood, serum and a nasopharyngeal or oropharyngeal swab collected by mobile phlebotomists. Prospective study participants could optionally give additional blood draws and questionnaires over an approximately two-month period. Prospective study blood samples were shipped either frozen or at room temperature before DNA extraction.

Sample: PBMCs or T cells enriched from blood (not recorded which). The receptor comes from a woman between 25 and 40 years old who had recovered from COVID-19. The chain uses TRBV7-2 and TRBJ1-2, with the D segment identity uncertain. The nucleotide sequence is given as TGTGCCAGCAGCACCCCGGATGGCTACACCTTC. Its coded protein is CASSTPDGYTF.